Given below is one T cell receptor (beta chain) in context. No antigen is known for it. It has no much larger one-base neighbor in the sample; base qualities were not kept. Unmatched junction bases come to 5, with V trimmed by 5 bases and J by 4 bases. Taken from cysteine to phenylalanine, the CDR3 has 13 residues. Here the CDR3 DNA is all that survives: 39 bases in frame from base 1. Sequences DFQATT (CDR1) and SNEGSKA (CDR2) are obtained from the germline V gene (reference sequence). Every donor was a healthy Caucasian. The protocol used for the library was 5' RACE. The sequencer listed for this sample is Illumina HiSeq 2000. Template switching added a universal primer binding site, and the final cDNA carried a unique molecular identifier that allowed TCR cDNA molecules to be counted accurately. Specific primers in the conserved constant-segment region were used to synthesize first-strand cDNA for the TCR alpha and beta chains. To control for contamination, every cDNA library was double barcoded, receiving both a SMART-Mk sample barcode and Illumina barcodes. TruSeq adapter sequences, together with Illumina sample barcodes, were added in two successive PCR steps. TCR alpha and beta cDNA libraries were sequenced on the Illumina HiSeq platform with custom primers. In the original analysis: Unique molecular identifiers were extracted from raw reads with MiGEC, and CDR3 positions were determined with MiXCR. For each individual, recombination models were inferred using an EM algorithm with the repgenHMM and IGoR tools. The tcR package in R was used for shared clonotype analysis, with sharing normalized by the product of cloneset sizes. To study raw recombination without the effects of thymic and clonal selection, out-of-frame nonproductive sequences were analyzed. TCRdb reprocessed the public reads (quality trimming at Q25 with fastp, clone calling with MiXCR) and kept in-frame beta chains. Entries are consolidated by CDR3 protein sequence, retaining the most common genes and DNA. TCRdb, not the original authors, processed these V and J calls. Within this sample are 1.5 million to 2 million distinct CDR3 sequences, with less than 40% of them counted one time only. The top ten constitute about 0.25% of the sample.

These data belong to a study of identical twins listed by TCRdb under 2016. Background on the whole study: To test whether fetal clonotypes persist, the study used deep sequencing on TCR alpha and beta repertoires from monozygotic twins, unrelated adults of various ages, and cord blood. To rule out contamination, replicate twin experiments were performed at different times with different library preparation protocols.

Overall results and qualifications from the work: In beta out-of-frame sequences, excess twin sharing was weaker, because having fewer shared sequences lowered the signal-to-noise ratio. Because the same donors could not be followed over many years, the conclusions relied on cross-sectional statistical analysis. Fewer insertions were carried by abundant cord blood beta clonotypes; a weaker similar trend was observed in young adult naive repertoires, while no such trend was observed in memory repertoires. Invariant T cells such as MAIT and iNKT could partly confound zero-insertion analyses, though diverse VJ usage argued against this for most clonotypes. Out-of-frame TCR alpha sequences shared between twins showed an excess of low generation-probability sequences compared with coincidental sharing between unrelated individuals. In monozygotic twins, out-of-frame TCR alpha sharing was systematically underestimated by recombination models, although the models agreed with sharing between unrelated individuals.

In this chain, TRBV20-1 is recombined with TRBJ1-2; 9 bases in between match TRBD1. Source material: cord blood. This sequence originates from a newborn girl in good health. CDR3 protein: CSAGTGSIYGYTF. The sequenced DNA is TGCAGTGCTGGGACAGGGAGTATCTATGGCTACACCTTC.